These 14 T cell receptor beta chains were all obtained from the same sample, sequenced in a study of T-cell reconstitution after alpha-beta-depleted transplantation in children. The TCRbeta library incorporated unique molecular identifiers. TCRdb re-called the PCR reads with MiXCR, one entry per CDR3 protein. Among over 200,000 distinct CDR3 sequences listed, 8% to 10% were seen once. The sequenced sample was PBMCs from the stem cell graft donor, obtained from the stem cell graft. The receptors derive from a human donor who donated a stem cell graft to a child with acute lymphoblastic leukemia.

In nucleotides, the CDR3 is TGTGCCAGCAGCCGACTAGCGGGGGAATACAATGAGCAGTTCTTC. Translation gives CASSRLAGEYNEQFF. V usage is TRBV11-2 and J usage is TRBJ2-1; TRBD2 matches at 12 bases. The CDR3 totals 15 residues. Germline V gives CDR1 SGHAT, CDR2 FQNNGV. J was trimmed by 4 bases and V by 5 bases; bases with no gene match: 3.

This clonotype was observed many times. V usage is TRBV7-7 and J usage is TRBJ2-7; 10 bases are a match to TRBD1. Per the germline V gene, CDR1 is SSHAT and CDR2 is FNYEAQ (reference sequence). The V and J ends lost 5 bases and 4 bases, in that order; junction bases with no gene match: 5. CDR3 length: 14 residues. DNA of the CDR3: TGTGCCAGCAGCCCCGGACAGGGGGGATACGAGCAGTACTTC. Translated, it gives CASSPGQGGYEQYF.

This clonotype was recorded a few times. This chain joins TRBV15 and TRBJ2-3; 10 nucleotides match TRBD2. With V trimmed by 2 bases and J by 2 bases, 13 bases remained unmatched. This CDR3 has 19 amino acids. Germline values: CDR1 LNHNV, CDR2 YYDKDF (reference sequence). CDR3 coding DNA: TGTGCCACCAGCAGACCGGAGGAACTAGCGGGGAGACCCACAGATACGCAGTATTTT. Its translation is CATSRPEELAGRPTDTQYF.

A few counts support this clonotype. The J gene is TRBJ1-3, the V gene TRBV27; D might be TRBD1 (6 bases). The germline CDR1 and CDR2 sequences are MNHEY and SMNVEV (reference sequence). CDR3 size: 15 residues. Trimming took 1 base from V and 3 from J, leaving 10 bases between them. CDR3 sequence (DNA): TGTGCCAGCAGTTTATTGGGGGACATTGGAAACACCATATATTTT. This translates into CASSLLGDIGNTIYF.

This clonotype was found many times. This chain joins TRBV2 and TRBJ2-3; D is ambiguous. There are 13 residues in the CDR3. Per the germline V gene, CDR1 is SNHLY and CDR2 is FYNNEI. Trimming removed 11 bases at V and 1 base at J, with 13 bases between. As DNA, the CDR3 is TGTGCCGGGTTCCAGTGGGGCACAGATACGCAGTATTTT. Protein product: CAGFQWGTDTQYF.

The CDR3 sequence is CASSLPPDTGNTIYF. CDR3 sequence (DNA): TGTGCCAGCTCCCTCCCGCCAGACACTGGAAACACCATATATTTT. The J gene is TRBJ1-3, the V gene TRBV18, with D unclear. V was pared by 6 bases and J by 2 bases, with 14 bases between. The CDR3 sequence is 15 residues long. Germline V gene lookup returns CDR1 KGHSH and CDR2 LQKENI.

The chain employs TRBV10-3 and TRBJ2-5, with D possibly called TRBD1 or TRBD2 (5 bases each). The germline CDR1 and CDR2 sequences are ENHRY and SYGVKD. Trimming took off 10 bases at V and 1 base at J, with 10 bases between the two ends. The CDR3 is 12 residues long. The CDR3 coding sequence is TGTGCCACCAGGGACCGCCAAGAGACCCAGTACTTC. Translated, it gives CATRDRQETQYF.

This clonotype came up a few times. This chain joins TRBV29-1 and TRBJ2-7; possible D gene TRBD2, 7 bases. This CDR3 comprises 14 residues. CDR1 SQVTM and CDR2 ANQGSEA come from the germline V gene. The CDR3 protein is CSALAGAGSYEQYF. CDR3 DNA sequence: TGCTCCGCCCTTGCGGGGGCGGGTTCCTACGAGCAGTACTTC.

This chain connects TRBV2 to TRBJ2-3; D call uncertain. Looked up from germline, CDR1 is SNHLY and CDR2 is FYNNEI. The CDR3 has 14 amino acids. V lost 6 bases, J lost 4 bases, and 14 bases lay in between. CDR3 sequence (DNA): TGTGCCAGCAGAGCTCCGGCCTTCTCAGATACGCAGTATTTT. Translated, it gives CASRAPAFSDTQYF.

The chain joins TRBV7-8 to TRBJ2-7, with D unresolved. Trimming removed 7 bases at V and 3 bases at J, with 16 bases between. The germline CDR1 and CDR2 sequences are SGHVS and FQNEAQ. The CDR3 runs 14 residues. The CDR3, as DNA: TGTGCCAGCACCGGCCGGATGCGTTTCTACGAGCAGTACTTC. Its protein is CASTGRMRFYEQYF.

Worth noting for this clonotype: The conserved closing phenylalanine or tryptophan is absent in this CDR3, likely reflecting a read error. This chain connects TRBV5-1 to TRBJ1-4; D is uncertain. V was clipped by 0 bases and J by 8 bases, with 8 bases between them. This CDR3 spans 13 amino acids. Germline V gene data show CDR1 as SGHRS and CDR2 as YFSETQ. The CDR3 nucleotides read TGCGCCAGCAGCTTGGGGCCCTCCGAAAAACTGTTTTAT. This sequence encodes CASSLGPSEKLFY.

In its sample, this clonotype was seen a few times. The chain couples TRBV5-5 to TRBJ2-1; TRBD2 aligns across 9 bases. Germline lookup yields CDR1 SGHKS and CDR2 YYEKEE (reference sequence). This CDR3 is built from 12 residues. In DNA, the CDR3 is TGTGCGAGCGGGGGGCTTTCGGATGAGCAGTTCTTC. The encoded protein is CASGGLSDEQFF.

The table lists this clonotype with a few counts. This rearrangement joins TRBV6-1 to TRBJ1-3; D may be TRBD1 (5 bases). The CDR3 spans 16 residues. Deletions cut 9 bases from V and 0 bases from J, with 18 bases between. Germline-derived CDR1 and CDR2 are MNHNS and SASEGT. As DNA, the CDR3 is TGTGCCAGTTCAGAAAGTGAGGGGAGCTCTGGAAACACCATATATTTT. The encoded protein is CASSESEGSSGNTIYF.

In its sample, this clonotype was seen many times. J is TRBJ2-7 and V is TRBV12-3 or TRBV12-4; D uncertain. Between the trimmed V and J ends, which lost 0 bases and 6 bases, there was a span of 15 bases. This CDR3 is built from 15 residues. CDR3 in DNA: TGTGCCAGCAGTTTAGCGACCCTAGGACGGAGCGAGCAGTACTTC. Translating it yields CASSLATLGRSEQYF.